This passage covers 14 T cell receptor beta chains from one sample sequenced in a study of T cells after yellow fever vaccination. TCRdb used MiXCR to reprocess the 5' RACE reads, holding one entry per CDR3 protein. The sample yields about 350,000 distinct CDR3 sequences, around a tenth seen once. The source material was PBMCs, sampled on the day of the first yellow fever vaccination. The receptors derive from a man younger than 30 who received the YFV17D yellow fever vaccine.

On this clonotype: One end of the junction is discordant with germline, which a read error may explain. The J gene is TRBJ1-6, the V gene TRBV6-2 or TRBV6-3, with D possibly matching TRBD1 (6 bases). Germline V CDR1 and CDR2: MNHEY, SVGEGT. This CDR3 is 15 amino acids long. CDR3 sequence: CASSNSGGEYSPLHF. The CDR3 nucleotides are TGTGCCAGCAGTAACTCCGGGGGCGAGTATTCACCCCTCCACTTT.

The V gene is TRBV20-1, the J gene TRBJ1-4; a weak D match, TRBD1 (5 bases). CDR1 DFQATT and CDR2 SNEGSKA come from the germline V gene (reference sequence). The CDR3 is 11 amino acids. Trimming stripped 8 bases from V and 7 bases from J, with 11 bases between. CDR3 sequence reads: CSTRGPEKLFF. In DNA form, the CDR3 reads TGCAGTACCCGGGGACCTGAAAAACTGTTTTTT.

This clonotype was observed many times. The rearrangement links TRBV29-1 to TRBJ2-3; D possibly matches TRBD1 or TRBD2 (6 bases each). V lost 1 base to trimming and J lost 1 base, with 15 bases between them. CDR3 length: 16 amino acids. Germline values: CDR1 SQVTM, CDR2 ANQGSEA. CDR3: CSVEAGAGTRTDTQYF. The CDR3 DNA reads TGCAGCGTTGAAGCGGGGGCAGGAACCCGCACAGATACGCAGTATTTT.

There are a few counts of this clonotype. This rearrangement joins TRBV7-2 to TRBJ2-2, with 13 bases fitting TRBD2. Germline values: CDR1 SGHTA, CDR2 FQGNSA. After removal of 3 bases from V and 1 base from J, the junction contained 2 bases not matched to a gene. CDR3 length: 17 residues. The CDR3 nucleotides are TGTGCCAGCAGCTTTCGGACTAGCGGGGGGAACACCGGGGAGCTGTTTTTT. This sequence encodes CASSFRTSGGNTGELFF.

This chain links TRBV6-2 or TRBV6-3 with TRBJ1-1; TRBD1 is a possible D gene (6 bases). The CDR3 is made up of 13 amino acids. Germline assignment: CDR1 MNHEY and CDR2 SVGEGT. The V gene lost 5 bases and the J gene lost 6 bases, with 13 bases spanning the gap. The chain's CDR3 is CASSAIGGSEAFF. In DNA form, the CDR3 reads TGTGCCAGCAGTGCAATCGGGGGCTCTGAAGCTTTCTTT.

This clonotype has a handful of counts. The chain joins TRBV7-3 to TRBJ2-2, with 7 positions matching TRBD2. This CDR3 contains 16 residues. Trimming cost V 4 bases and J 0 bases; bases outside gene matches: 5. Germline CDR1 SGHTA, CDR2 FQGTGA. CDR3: CASSSGRGPNTGELFF. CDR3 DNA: TGTGCCAGCAGCTCAGGGAGGGGTCCGAACACCGGGGAGCTGTTTTTT.

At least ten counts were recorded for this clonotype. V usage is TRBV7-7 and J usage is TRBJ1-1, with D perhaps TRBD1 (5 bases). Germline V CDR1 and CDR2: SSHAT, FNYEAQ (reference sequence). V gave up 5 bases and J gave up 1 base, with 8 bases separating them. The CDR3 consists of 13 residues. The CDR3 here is CASSVDRNTEAFF. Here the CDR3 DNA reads TGTGCCAGCAGCGTCGACAGGAACACTGAAGCTTTCTTT.

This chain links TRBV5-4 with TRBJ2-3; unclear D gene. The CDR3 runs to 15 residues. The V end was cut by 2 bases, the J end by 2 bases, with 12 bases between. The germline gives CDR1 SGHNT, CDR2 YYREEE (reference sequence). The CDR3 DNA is TGTGCCAGCAGCTTTGAACCCCTGCCCACAGATACGCAGTATTTT. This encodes CASSFEPLPTDTQYF.

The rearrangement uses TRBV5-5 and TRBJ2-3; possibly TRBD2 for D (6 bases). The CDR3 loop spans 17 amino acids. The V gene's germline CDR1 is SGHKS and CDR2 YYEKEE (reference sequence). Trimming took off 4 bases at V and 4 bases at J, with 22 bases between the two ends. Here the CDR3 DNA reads TGTGCCAGCAGCCGATCCATGGCGGAGGGTCGAGCAGATACGCAGTATTTT. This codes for CASSRSMAEGRADTQYF.

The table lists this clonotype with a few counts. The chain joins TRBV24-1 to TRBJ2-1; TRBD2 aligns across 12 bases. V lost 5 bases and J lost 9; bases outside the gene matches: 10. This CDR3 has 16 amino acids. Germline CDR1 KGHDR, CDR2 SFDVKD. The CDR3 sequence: CATSGLPSGGAGEQFF. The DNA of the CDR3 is TGTGCCACCAGTGGACTTCCTAGCGGGGGGGCGGGTGAGCAGTTCTTC.

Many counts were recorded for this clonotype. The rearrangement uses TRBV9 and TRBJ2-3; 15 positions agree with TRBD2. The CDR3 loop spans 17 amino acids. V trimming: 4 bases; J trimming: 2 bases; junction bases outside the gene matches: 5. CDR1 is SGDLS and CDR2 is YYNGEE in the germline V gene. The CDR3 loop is CASSPGTSGGPTDTQYF. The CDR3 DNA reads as TGTGCCAGCAGCCCCGGGACTAGCGGGGGGCCCACAGATACGCAGTATTTT.

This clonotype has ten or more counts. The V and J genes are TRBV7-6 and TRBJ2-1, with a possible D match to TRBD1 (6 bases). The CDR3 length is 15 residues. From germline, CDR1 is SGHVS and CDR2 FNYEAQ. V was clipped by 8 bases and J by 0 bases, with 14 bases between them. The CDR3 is CASGPDSSSYNEQFF. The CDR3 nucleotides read TGTGCCAGCGGGCCGGACAGCAGCTCCTACAATGAGCAGTTCTTC.

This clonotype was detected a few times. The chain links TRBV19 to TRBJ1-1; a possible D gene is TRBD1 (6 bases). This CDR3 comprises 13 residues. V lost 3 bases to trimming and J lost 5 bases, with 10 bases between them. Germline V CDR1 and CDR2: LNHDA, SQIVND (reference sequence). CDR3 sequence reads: CASSMWGATEAFF. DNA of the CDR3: TGTGCCAGTAGTATGTGGGGGGCTACTGAAGCTTTCTTT.

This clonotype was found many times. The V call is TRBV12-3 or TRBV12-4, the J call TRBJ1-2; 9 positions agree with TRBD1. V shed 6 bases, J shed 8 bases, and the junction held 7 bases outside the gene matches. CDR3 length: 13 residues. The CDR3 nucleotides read TGTGCCAGCAGGCCGGGACAGGGATCGGGCTACACCTTC. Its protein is CASRPGQGSGYTF.